Shown below are 6 T cell receptor beta chains from a single sample sequenced in a study of blood T cell repertoires in COVID-19. Clones were sequenced by immunoSEQ multiplex PCR, and TCRdb holds only the in-frame ones, with some missing. The sample yields 380,000 or so clones, approximately 77% seen once. The specimen sequenced was peripheral blood. The receptors derive from a human donor with acute or convalescent COVID-19. The donor label of this sample is uncertain.

This sequence joins TRBV30 and TRBJ2-5; D is possibly TRBD2 (6 bases). V lost 0 bases, J lost 4 bases, and 12 bases lay in between. The CDR3 is 14 amino acids. Germline values: CDR1 GTSNPN, CDR2 SVGIG (reference sequence). CDR3 sequence: CAWSVVGGIETQYF. The DNA for the CDR3 is TGTGCCTGGAGTGTAGTGGGCGGGATAGAGACCCAGTACTTC.

The rearrangement uses TRBV27 and TRBJ2-3, with 10 bases lining up with TRBD1. CDR3 size: 17 residues. Germline lookup yields CDR1 MNHEY and CDR2 SMNVEV (reference sequence). J lost 4 bases, V lost 4 bases, and 11 bases had no gene match. The CDR3 sequence is CASSSKSGTGVPDTQYF. The CDR3 DNA is TGTGCCAGCAGTTCAAAGAGCGGGACAGGGGTCCCAGATACGCAGTATTTT.

The chain combines TRBV12-3 or TRBV12-4 with TRBJ2-1; no firm D call. There are 13 residues in the CDR3. V was pared by 3 bases and J by 6 bases, with 9 bases between. CDR3 coding DNA: TGTGCCAGCAGTTTGGGCCCTTCCAATGAGCAGTTCTTC. Amino acids: CASSLGPSNEQFF.

V is TRBV28 and J is TRBJ1-2; the match to TRBD1 covers 8 bases. The length of the CDR3 is 15 residues. The junction had 7 bases not matched to a gene; V was cut back by 6 bases and J by 1 base. CDR1 and CDR2 from the germline V gene are MDHEN and SYDVKM. CDR3 residues: CASSLGGQVNYGYTF. The CDR3 DNA follows: TGTGCCAGCAGCCTAGGGGGACAGGTTAACTATGGCTACACCTTC.

This clone was detected only a few times. This rearrangement joins TRBV30 to TRBJ1-6, with D possibly being TRBD1 (5 bases). The CDR3 consists of 16 residues. Germline V CDR1 and CDR2: GTSNPN, SVGIG (reference sequence). V was trimmed by 0 bases and J by 9 bases, leaving 18 bases between them. The chain's CDR3 is CAWSVSRGVRASPLHF. The CDR3 region has the DNA TGTGCCTGGAGTGTAAGCCGGGGGGTGAGGGCTTCACCCCTCCACTTT.

The CDR3, as DNA: TGTGCCAGCAGCCGAGGATCAACGCCGGGGGATACGCAGTATTTT. Its translation is CASSRGSTPGDTQYF. This chain links TRBV14 with TRBJ2-3; weak D call: TRBD2 (5 bases). The V gene lost 4 bases and the J gene lost 6 bases, with 17 bases spanning the gap. In germline, CDR1 is SGHDN, CDR2 FVKESK. The CDR3 length is 15 residues.